These 16 T cell receptor beta chains originate from one sample sequenced in a study of T-cell reconstitution after alpha-beta-depleted transplantation in children. During its preparation, the TCRbeta library received unique molecular identifiers. TCRdb re-derived calls from the PCR reads in MiXCR, one entry per CDR3 protein. The sample lists about 1,000,000 distinct CDR3 sequences, about 30% seen once, with about 28% in the top ten. Source: PBMCs, mostly from graft donor cells, taken 360 days after TCRalphabeta/CD19-depleted stem cell transplant. The receptors were gathered from a boy less than two years old who had a stem cell transplant for SCID, so the T cells may come from the graft donor.

The chain links TRBV4-1 to TRBJ1-6; 9 bases match TRBD1. The V segment lost 1 base and the J segment 10 bases; nucleotides outside the gene matches: 11. The CDR3 is 17 amino acids. Germline values: CDR1 MGHRA, CDR2 YSYEKL. Here the CDR3 DNA reads TGCGCCAGCAGCCAAGTAAAGATCCGGGACAGGGCCTCACCCCTCCACTTT. It encodes CASSQVKIRDRASPLHF.

The J gene is TRBJ1-5, the V gene TRBV5-5, with D maybe TRBD1 (5 bases). Trimming took 3 bases from V and 3 from J, leaving 10 bases between them. This CDR3 is built from 14 residues. Germline loops: CDR1 SGHKS, CDR2 YYEKEE (reference sequence). The chain's CDR3 is CASSSDSFNQPQHF. The CDR3 DNA is TGTGCCAGCAGCTCCGACAGTTTCAATCAGCCCCAGCATTTT.

This clonotype came up a few times. The CDR3 loop is CASAGWGNTIYF. Written as DNA, the CDR3 is TGTGCCAGCGCAGGGTGGGGAAACACCATATATTTT. V and J are TRBV12-3 or TRBV12-4 and TRBJ1-3, with D maybe TRBD1 (5 bases). The length of the CDR3 is 12 residues. Trimming stripped 8 bases from V and 4 bases from J, with 9 bases between.

V gene TRBV9 combines with J gene TRBJ2-3; 9 bases line up with TRBD2. The CDR3 is made up of 19 amino acids. Looked up from germline, CDR1 is SGDLS and CDR2 is YYNGEE. Trimming at V came to 0 bases and at J to 0 bases, leaving 11 bases not matched to a gene. CDR3 DNA sequence: TGTGCCAGCAGCGTAGCCAGGCGGAGCGGGGGGCCGAGCACAGATACGCAGTATTTT. This sequence encodes CASSVARRSGGPSTDTQYF.

This clonotype was observed a handful of times. The V gene is TRBV5-1, the J gene TRBJ1-2, with D unclear. With 4 bases removed from V and 4 bases from J, the gap between germline ends came to 14 bases. The CDR3 has 14 residues. Germline CDR1 SGHRS, CDR2 YFSETQ. The CDR3 here is CASSGGRRRYGYTF. Written as DNA, the CDR3 is TGCGCCAGCAGCGGAGGCCGCCGGCGCTATGGCTACACCTTC.

This clonotype has just one count. The chain joins TRBV5-1 to TRBJ2-1; D is possibly TRBD1 (5 bases). CDR3 size: 16 residues. The V gene lost 4 bases and the J gene lost 7 bases, with 21 bases spanning the gap. Germline assignment: CDR1 SGHRS and CDR2 YFSETQ. CDR3 in DNA: TGCGCCAGCAGCCCACCGGGTGGGGCAGGGCTAAATGAGCAGTTCTTC. Translating it yields CASSPPGGAGLNEQFF.

This clonotype was found a few times. This chain links TRBV20-1 with TRBJ1-4, with unresolved D. V lost 5 bases and J 8 bases, leaving 12 bases between the germline ends. The CDR3 runs 12 residues. Germline CDR1 DFQATT, CDR2 SNEGSKA (reference sequence). The DNA for the CDR3 is TGCAGTGCTTCCGGCTATCCAGAAAAACTGTTTTTT. It codes for CSASGYPEKLFF.

CDR3 in amino acids: CAWRDLGTGLRYGYTF. Here the CDR3 DNA reads TGTGCCTGGAGGGACTTGGGGACAGGGCTTCGCTATGGCTACACCTTC. J is TRBJ1-2 and V is TRBV30, with TRBD1 matching 9 bases. This CDR3 region has 16 residues. Germline loops: CDR1 GTSNPN, CDR2 SVGIG (reference sequence). J was trimmed by 4 bases and V by 3 bases; bases with no gene match: 12.

The chain links TRBV7-9 to TRBJ2-7; 7 bases fit TRBD1. The germline gives CDR1 SEHNR, CDR2 FQNEAQ (reference sequence). CDR3 length: 15 residues. Trimming at V came to 5 bases and at J to 0 bases, leaving 7 bases not matched to a gene. DNA for the CDR3: TGTGCCAGCAGCCCCGGGACAGTACCCTCCTACGAGCAGTACTTC. This translates into CASSPGTVPSYEQYF.

The chain recombines TRBV20-1 with TRBJ2-7, with 11 bases lining up with TRBD2. This CDR3 comprises 16 residues. Per the germline V gene, CDR1 is DFQATT and CDR2 is SNEGSKA (reference sequence). Trimming at V came to 3 bases and at J to 0 bases, leaving 7 bases not matched to a gene. The CDR3 DNA sequence: TGCAGTGCTAGGGGGCTAGCGGGGGGTGGCTCCTACGAGCAGTACTTC. Translated: CSARGLAGGGSYEQYF.

The chain couples TRBV20-1 to TRBJ2-5; TRBD1 aligns across 12 bases. The V gene's germline CDR1 is DFQATT and CDR2 SNEGSKA (reference sequence). This CDR3 spans 15 amino acids. CDR3 amino acids: CSTGTGGRRVKTQYF. Here the CDR3 DNA reads TGCAGCACCGGGACAGGGGGCCGAAGGGTAAAGACCCAGTACTTC.

The chain recombines TRBV9 with TRBJ2-1, with 9 bases that match TRBD2. V dropped 3 bases and J dropped 4; count of bases not matched to a gene: 5. This CDR3 comprises 15 residues. Germline CDR1 reads SGDLS; CDR2 reads YYNGEE. The CDR3 loop reads CASSASGGRYNEQFF. The CDR3 bases are TGTGCCAGCAGCGCCAGCGGGGGGCGGTACAATGAGCAGTTCTTC.

The chain carries TRBV7-3 and TRBJ2-5; perhaps TRBD2 as D (5 bases). The CDR3 extends over 16 amino acids. Germline V gene data show CDR1 as SGHTA and CDR2 as FQGTGA. V was clipped by 1 base and J by 0 bases, with 12 bases between them. CDR3 sequence: CASSLKGEAYQETQYF. The CDR3 region has the DNA TGTGCCAGCAGCTTAAAGGGAGAAGCGTACCAAGAGACCCAGTACTTC.

CDR3 nucleotide sequence: TGTGCCAGCAGCCTTGACGCTTTGGGCAATCAGCCCCAGCATTTT. Translation: CASSLDALGNQPQHF. The chain joins TRBV28 to TRBJ1-5, with D uncertain. Germline-derived CDR1 and CDR2 are MDHEN and SYDVKM. V lost 6 bases and J 2 bases, leaving 14 bases between the germline ends. The CDR3 spans 15 residues.

The CDR3 DNA reads as TGCAGTGCTAGAAACGAAGGAAATACGCAGTATTTT. Translating gives CSARNEGNTQYF. The chain is built from TRBV20-1 and TRBJ2-3, with D unresolved. Germline CDR1 is DFQATT and CDR2 is SNEGSKA (reference sequence). The CDR3 has 12 amino acids. V dropped 2 bases and J dropped 7 bases, with 10 bases sitting between them.

This clonotype was counted between two and nine times. The chain recombines TRBV7-2 with TRBJ2-2, with D uncertain. The CDR3 totals 15 residues. V lost 1 base and J lost 0, with 6 bases in between. The V gene's germline CDR1 is SGHTA and CDR2 FQGNSA. The CDR3 here is CASSLVVSNTGELFF. The CDR3 DNA reads TGTGCCAGCAGCTTAGTGGTCTCGAACACCGGGGAGCTGTTTTTT.